This T cell receptor (beta chain) was sequenced for a study of post-analysis software for immune sequencing data. Findings and caveats of the study: Controls had significantly higher normalized Chao1 diversity than multiple sclerosis patients. TRBV5-6, TRBV5-1 and TRBV20-1 were among four to six TRBV segments more frequent in patients than controls.

cDNA libraries of TCR beta carried unique molecular identifiers. Hundreds of thousands of cDNA molecules came from about 1 to 10 million T cells. TCRdb passed the PCR reads through MiXCR, listing each CDR3 protein once. The sample consists of 550,000 to 700,000 distinct CDR3 sequences, 44% of them appearing once. V trimming: 0 bases; J trimming: 7 bases; junction bases outside the gene matches: 8. This CDR3 has 16 residues. Germline CDR1 SGHAT, CDR2 FQNNGV. This clonotype was detected only once. Its antigen is not identified. This clonotype was sampled from a girl aged 10-17 years with multiple sclerosis. The rearrangement uses TRBV11-2 and TRBJ2-7; 11 nucleotides line up with TRBD1. The sample taken for sequencing was blood. CDR3 loop: CASSLDRTGGGEEQYF. The CDR3 DNA follows: TGTGCCAGCAGCTTAGATAGGACAGGGGGCGGAGAGGAGCAGTACTTC.